The clone carrying this T cell receptor beta chain showed up many times. The source of the sample is a study of T-cell reconstitution after alpha-beta-depleted transplantation in children. V lost 4 bases and J lost 8, with 12 bases in between. The germline gives CDR1 SGHRS, CDR2 YFSETQ. This CDR3 spans 13 amino acids. Unique molecular identifiers were incorporated into the prepared TCRbeta library. TCRdb called the PCR reads again in MiXCR, with one record for every CDR3 protein. The data hold over 200,000 distinct CDR3 sequences, with about 9.2% observed a single time. The clonotype was recovered from a human donor who donated a stem cell graft to a child with acute lymphoblastic leukemia. The sample consisted of PBMCs from the stem cell graft donor, taken from the stem cell graft. This chain joins TRBV5-1 and TRBJ1-4, with D possibly being TRBD1 (5 bases). The CDR3 region has the DNA TGCGCCAGCAGCATCCAGGGCCGCGAAAAACTGTTTTTT. Translating it yields CASSIQGREKLFF.